The entry below describes one TCR beta chain. Its antigen is still unknown. Germline assignment: CDR1 MNHNY and CDR2 SVGAGI (reference sequence). The V segment lost 6 bases and the J segment 7 bases; nucleotides outside the gene matches: 2. The CDR3 has 11 amino acids. The data were obtained in a study of cytomegalovirus exposure and HLA in healthy donors. Findings of the study overall: A link between a missense DCLRE1C variant and TCR beta V- and J-gene trimming emerged from a later analysis. Fewer N-insertions than the roughly 670-donor mean were reportedly shown by an Asian-associated ancestry cluster in a later analysis. As was reported, the classifier diagnosed cytomegalovirus status with high specificity and sensitivity.

The study ran its PCR with 60 Vbeta and 13 Jbeta primers. The repertoire was sequenced with immunoSEQ multiplex PCR; TCRdb's copy has only in-frame clones and lacks some. In total, the table holds approximately 150,000 clones. The chain carries TRBV6-6 and TRBJ2-7; 8 positions agree with TRBD1. Source material: PBMCs. The receptor was isolated from a woman aged 18-29 years in good health and CMV-seronegative. The CDR3 region is CASRGDREQYV. For the CDR3, the DNA is TGTGCCAGCAGGGGGGACAGGGAGCAGTACGTC.